This T cell receptor (beta chain) derives from a study of blood T cell repertoires in COVID-19 (dated by TCRdb to about 2020). For context, the study as a whole: Samples from collaborators originated in the United States, Italy and Spain and spanned both the acute and convalescent phases of COVID-19. The material from the prospective study consisted of cDNA or gDNA derived from T cells, B-cell-depleted T cells, or PBMCs. Deeply sampled blood TCRbeta repertoires from subjects exposed to, actively infected with, or recovered from COVID-19 were included in the dataset. The repertoires were released in a freely available public database meant as a resource for research on the immune response to SARS-CoV-2. Samples were obtained from the ongoing ImmuneRACE study (first 160 participants) and from about 1,300 subjects provided by 6 global collaborators. The sample metadata nearly always contained a de-identified subject ID, COVID-19 status, age in years and sex. Where HLA class I and class II types were available, the types were taken from metadata supplied by the sample provider, not from assay-based typing.

The immunoSEQ Assay, a bias-controlled multiplex PCR, was used to amplify TCRbeta CDR3 regions from genomic DNA. As for the authors' bioinformatics: The number of nucleated cells in each sample was estimated by amplification of reference gene primers within the assay. Sequence reads were collapsed and filtered to measure the absolute abundance of every unique TCRbeta CDR3 rearrangement. For each sample, productive Simpson clonality was calculated as the square root of Simpson's diversity index over productive rearrangements. TCRdb obtained this table from immuneACCESS and retained in-frame rearrangements with V and J assigned. These tables miss some clones; where compared with another copy, unresolved V genes account for less than half of the shortfall, and the remainder is unexplained. The V and J calls and clone size are taken from that table; D and trimming were inferred from the DNA. Counted in this sample were some 73,000 clones; 60% to 80% of them appeared once. Clones ranked in the top ten supply approximately 2.1% of the sample.

One collaborating source in Seattle enrolled patients while the patients were actively infected and followed the patients over time throughout the course of disease. Collaborating institutions collected whole blood in K2EDTA tubes following their own protocols. Collaborator samples were shipped for TCRbeta analysis as frozen whole blood, isolated PBMCs, or DNA extracted from either sample type. What the study reported, not specific to this receptor: How much clinical and demographic metadata was included differed by source and by participant, and the metadata was provided uncurated.

This clone showed up just a few times. No cognate antigen has been identified for it. No much larger clone exists at a distance of one base, and base qualities are not known. Sequences MNHNS (CDR1) and SASEGT (CDR2) are obtained from the germline V gene. Trimming takes 2 bases from V and 0 bases from J, and the germline ends sit 8 bases apart. The CDR3 spans 15 residues, from the cysteine through the phenylalanine. Just CDR3 DNA is preserved here, 45 bases in frame from base 1. The receptor was isolated from a man in his 70s with COVID-19, enrolled during active disease. This chain is built from TRBV6-1 and TRBJ1-3, with TRBD1 as a weak D call on 5 bases. Material: peripheral blood. DNA sequence: TGTGCCAGCAGTGAATGGGGGGACTCTGGAAACACCATATATTTT. Translated, it gives CASSEWGDSGNTIYF.